This paragraph covers one T cell receptor beta chain sequence. Its matching antigen is unknown. These data are taken from a study of T cells after yellow fever vaccination. At the level of the study: Fractions containing few cells were prepared with SMART-Seq v4 Ultra Low Input. Whole-study findings and limits: Post-booster repertoires contained most primary-vaccination clones again (roughly 97% CD4, about 90% CD8). Secondary responses were weaker yet peaked faster, day 5 versus 15.

UMIs and a universal primer site were added when TCR cDNA was made by 5'RACE template switching. TCRdb independently ran MiXCR on the 5' RACE reads; one entry per CDR3 protein. The table has about 430,000 distinct CDR3 sequences, roughly a sixth seen once; the top ten hold roughly a sixth. Germline V gene sequence: CDR1 SNHLY, CDR2 FYNNEI. CDR3 length equals 12 residues. Sequencing used PBMCs, obtained before the yellow fever booster vaccination. This TCR derives from a man aged 18 to 35 who received the YFV17D yellow fever vaccine. The chain employs TRBV2 and TRBJ2-1; 7 nucleotides agree with TRBD1. This CDR3 is CATEDRRPNTFF. CDR3 coding DNA: TGTGCTACCGAGGACAGGCGACCTAACACGTTCTTC.